The clone carrying this TCR beta chain was observed a few times. In germline, CDR1 is SQVTM, CDR2 ANQGSEA. With 4 bases removed from V and 9 bases from J, the gap between germline ends came to 13 bases. This CDR3 has 12 amino acids. Measured with immunoSEQ multiplex PCR; TCRdb has only the in-frame clones, and not every one. This sample has more than 200,000 clones, with approximately 82% found just once. This specimen belongs to a study of blood T cell repertoires in COVID-19. This receptor was identified in a man aged 40-50 years with active or convalescent COVID-19. This chain links TRBV29-1 with TRBJ1-3; D is perhaps TRBD1 (5 bases). The sequenced sample was peripheral blood. DNA of the CDR3: TGCAGCGTTGGGGACGGGGGAGGCACCATATATTTT. Protein product: CSVGDGGGTIYF.